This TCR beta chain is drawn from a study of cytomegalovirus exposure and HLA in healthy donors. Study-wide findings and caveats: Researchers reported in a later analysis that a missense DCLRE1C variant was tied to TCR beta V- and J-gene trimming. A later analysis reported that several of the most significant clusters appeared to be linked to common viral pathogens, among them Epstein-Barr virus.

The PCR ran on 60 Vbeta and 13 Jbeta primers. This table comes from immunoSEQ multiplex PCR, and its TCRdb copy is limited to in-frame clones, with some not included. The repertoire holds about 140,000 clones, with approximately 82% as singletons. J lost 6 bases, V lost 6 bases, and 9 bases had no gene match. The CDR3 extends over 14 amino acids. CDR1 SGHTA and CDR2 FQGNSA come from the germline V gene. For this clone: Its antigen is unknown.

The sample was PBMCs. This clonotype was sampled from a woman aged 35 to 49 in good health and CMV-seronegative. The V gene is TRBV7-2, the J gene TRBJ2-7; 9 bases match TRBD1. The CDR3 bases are TGTGCCAGCAGGAGTGGACAGGGGACGCGCGAGCAGTACTTC. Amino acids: CASRSGQGTREQYF.